The rows below give T cell receptor beta chains drawn from one sample of a study of Ad26.COV2.S vaccination and SARS-CoV-2 variants. TCRdb's table, derived via immunoSEQ multiplex PCR, lists solely in-frame clones and lacks some. The repertoire includes about 350,000 clones, 86% of them detected once, and about 10% sits in the top ten. Sequences were derived from peripheral blood, sampled in a trial of Ad26.COV2.S vaccine versus placebo. The receptor set was obtained from a person between 18 and 65 years old who received the Ad26.COV2.S COVID-19 vaccine or a placebo. The CDR3 runs from the conserved cysteine through the conserved F or W. The D gene is left open where the match is weak. Where a row states a size, it is once, few, many or the class of an expanded clone; other rows omit it.

>TRBV11-2|TRBJ2-1|-|-
TGTGCCAGCAGCCTATCACCGGGGAATGAGCAGTTCTTC
CASSLSPGNEQFF
>TRBV3-1/TRBV3-2|TRBJ2-7|-|many
TGTGCCAGCAGCCAAGCAGCCTTAACCCGATCCTACGAGCAGTACTTC
CASSQAALTRSYEQYF
>TRBV10-1|TRBJ2-2|TRBD2|-
TGCGCCGGGGAATCTCTAGCGGAGAACACCGGGGAGCTGTTTTTT
CAGESLAENTGELFF
>TRBV19|TRBJ2-5|TRBD1|-
TGTGCCAGTAGTCCCGGGACAGGGGTTGAGACCCAGTACTTC
CASSPGTGVETQYF
>TRBV6-2/TRBV6-3|TRBJ2-1|TRBD1|-
TGTGCCAGCAGCCCTGGGACGGCAGGGGGCCCCCCCTACAATGAGCAGTTCTTC
CASSPGTAGGPPYNEQFF
>TRBV28|TRBJ2-7|TRBD2|-
TGTGCCAGCAGTTTTGCTAGCGGGGGATCTGAGCAGTACTTC
CASSFASGGSEQYF
>TRBV5-1|TRBJ2-3|-|-
TGCGCCAGCAGCCTCACCGTAACAGGGATCAGCACAGATACGCAGTATTTT
CASSLTVTGISTDTQYF
>TRBV24-1|TRBJ1-5|TRBD1|-
TGTGCCACCAGTGACCGGACAGGGGGCAATCAGCCCCAGCATTTT
CATSDRTGGNQPQHF
>TRBV27|TRBJ2-4|-|-
TGTGCCAGCAGTTTTTTAGGGGTCCCAGACATTCAGTACTTC
CASSFLGVPDIQYF
>TRBV5-4|TRBJ2-5|TRBD2|-
TGTGCCAGCAGCGGACTAGCGGGCCTCCAAGAGACCCAGTACTTC
CASSGLAGLQETQYF
>TRBV4-1|TRBJ1-5|-|once
TGCGCCAGCAGCCAAGATCGAATGAATCAGCCCCAGCATTTT
CASSQDRMNQPQHF
>TRBV28|TRBJ1-1|TRBD1|-
TGTGCCAGCAGCCCCGGACAGGCGGGGAACACTGAAGCTTTCTTT
CASSPGQAGNTEAFF